What follows describes a single T cell receptor (beta chain). These data are taken from a study of T cell repertoires in cytomegalovirus infection. Study-wide context: Public TCR beta signatures were indicative of both CMV infection and a matching HLA type.

In germline, CDR1 is MNHNY, CDR2 SVGAGI (reference sequence). The ends were cut back, 5 bases at V and 8 bases at J, with 12 bases in the middle. The CDR3 is 12 amino acids. TCRdb processed the reads anew with MiXCR; each CDR3 protein has one entry. The sample contains around 740,000 distinct CDR3 sequences, roughly a third of which appear only once. The chain has TRBV6-6 and TRBJ1-2, with D unclear. The TCR comes from a human donor in good health (CMV status not recorded). Some clones in this sample may be carry-over from other donors' samples. The sample taken for sequencing was PBMCs. The CDR3 reads CASSDTVGGYTF. In DNA, the CDR3 is TGTGCCAGCAGTGATACCGTGGGGGGCTACACCTTC.